This TCR beta chain was documented in a study of early T cells in non-severe SARS-CoV-2 infection. Study details: Chains stayed unpaired after sequencing of bulk RNA from unsorted whole blood.

Unique molecular identifiers were added to individual cDNA molecules. Using its own MiXCR run on the 5' RACE reads, TCRdb lists one record per CDR3 protein. The table shows tens of thousands of distinct CDR3 sequences, with about 6% occurring only once. In this sample, this clonotype turned up many times. The CDR3 consists of 13 residues. Germline V CDR1 and CDR2: SGHTA, FQGTGA. Trimming removed 3 bases from V and 10 bases from J; junction bases left unmatched: 6. The material was whole blood, obtained at baseline. The source is an adult who was a healthcare worker with PCR-confirmed SARS-CoV-2 infection or an uninfected control (not recorded which). The chain is built from TRBV7-3 and TRBJ2-1; the match to TRBD1 covers 7 bases. The CDR3 is CASSFDRAREQFF. The CDR3 DNA is TGTGCCAGCAGCTTCGACAGGGCCCGGGAGCAGTTCTTC. Together with reference TRBV7-3 and TRBJ2-1, the CDR3 gives the full variable domain: GAGVSQTPSNKVTEKGKYVELRCDPISGHTALYWYRQSLGQGPEFLIYFQGTGAADDSGLPNDRFFAVRPEGSVSTLKIQRTERGDSAVYLCASSFDRAREQFFGPGTRLTVL.